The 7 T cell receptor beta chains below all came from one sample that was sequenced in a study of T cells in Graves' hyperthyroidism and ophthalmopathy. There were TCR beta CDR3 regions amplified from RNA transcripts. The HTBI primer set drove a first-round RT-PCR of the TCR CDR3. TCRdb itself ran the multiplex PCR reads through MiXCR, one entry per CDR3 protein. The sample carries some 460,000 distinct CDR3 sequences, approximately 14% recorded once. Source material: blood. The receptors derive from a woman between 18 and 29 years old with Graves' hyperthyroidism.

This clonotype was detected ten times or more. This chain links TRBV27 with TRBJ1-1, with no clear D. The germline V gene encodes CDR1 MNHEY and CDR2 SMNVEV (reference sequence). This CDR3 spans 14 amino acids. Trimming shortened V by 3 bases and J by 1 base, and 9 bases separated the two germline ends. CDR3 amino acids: CASSLADGNTEAFF. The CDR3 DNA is TGTGCCAGCAGTTTGGCGGATGGGAACACTGAAGCTTTCTTT.

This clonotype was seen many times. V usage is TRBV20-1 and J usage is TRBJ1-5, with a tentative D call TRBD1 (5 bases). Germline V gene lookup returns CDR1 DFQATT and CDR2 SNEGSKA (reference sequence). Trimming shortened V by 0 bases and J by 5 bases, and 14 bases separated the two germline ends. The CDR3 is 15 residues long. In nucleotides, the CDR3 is TGCAGTGCTAGAGATGAGGCGGCAGGGCATCAGCCCCAGCATTTT. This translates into CSARDEAAGHQPQHF.

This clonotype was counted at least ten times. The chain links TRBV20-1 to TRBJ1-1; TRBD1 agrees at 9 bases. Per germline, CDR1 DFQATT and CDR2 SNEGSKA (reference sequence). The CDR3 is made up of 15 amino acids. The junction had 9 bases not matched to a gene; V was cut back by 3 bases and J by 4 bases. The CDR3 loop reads CSARVTGGWGTEAFF. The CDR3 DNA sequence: TGCAGTGCTAGGGTTACAGGGGGCTGGGGCACTGAAGCTTTCTTT.

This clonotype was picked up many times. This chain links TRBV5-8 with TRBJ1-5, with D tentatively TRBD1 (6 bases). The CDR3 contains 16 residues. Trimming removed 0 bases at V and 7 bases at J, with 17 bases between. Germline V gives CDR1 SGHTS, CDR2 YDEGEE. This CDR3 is CASSLGPTGLGQPQHF. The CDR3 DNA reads TGTGCCAGCAGCTTGGGGCCTACAGGGCTGGGGCAGCCCCAGCATTTT. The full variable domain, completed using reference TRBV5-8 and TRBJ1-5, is EAGVTQSPTHLIKTRGQQATLRCSPISGHTSVYWYQQALGLGLQFLLWYDEGEERNRGNFPPRFSGRQFPNYSSELNVNALELEDSALYLCASSLGPTGLGQPQHFGDGTRLSIL.

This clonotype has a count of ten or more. The CDR3 is CASSPTGTGSTDTQYF. The CDR3 DNA reads as TGTGCCAGCAGTCCGACGGGGACAGGTTCCACAGATACGCAGTATTTT. This chain connects TRBV28 to TRBJ2-3; TRBD1 matches at 8 bases. CDR1 and CDR2 from the germline V gene are MDHEN and SYDVKM. This CDR3 region has 16 residues. Trimming at V came to 5 bases and at J to 2 bases, leaving 9 bases not matched to a gene.

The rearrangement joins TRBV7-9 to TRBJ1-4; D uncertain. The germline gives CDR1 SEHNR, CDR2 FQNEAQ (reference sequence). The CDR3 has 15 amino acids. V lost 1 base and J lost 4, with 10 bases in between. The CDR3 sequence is CASSLDGPINEKLFF. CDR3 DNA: TGTGCCAGCAGCTTAGACGGGCCAATTAATGAAAAACTGTTTTTT. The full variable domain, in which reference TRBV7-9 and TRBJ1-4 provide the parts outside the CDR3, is DTGVSQNPRHKITKRGQNVTFRCDPISEHNRLYWYRQTLGQGPEFLTYFQNEAQLEKSRLLSDRFSAERPKGSFSTLEIQRTEQGDSAMYLCASSLDGPINEKLFFGSGTQLSVL.

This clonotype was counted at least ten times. CDR3 region: CASSLSRNNEQFF. The CDR3 DNA reads as TGTGCCAGCAGTTTATCGAGAAACAATGAGCAGTTCTTC. The rearrangement joins TRBV27 to TRBJ2-1; D gene uncertain. The CDR3 length is 13 residues. Germline V gene lookup returns CDR1 MNHEY and CDR2 SMNVEV (reference sequence). Trimming stripped 0 bases from V and 5 bases from J, with 5 bases between.